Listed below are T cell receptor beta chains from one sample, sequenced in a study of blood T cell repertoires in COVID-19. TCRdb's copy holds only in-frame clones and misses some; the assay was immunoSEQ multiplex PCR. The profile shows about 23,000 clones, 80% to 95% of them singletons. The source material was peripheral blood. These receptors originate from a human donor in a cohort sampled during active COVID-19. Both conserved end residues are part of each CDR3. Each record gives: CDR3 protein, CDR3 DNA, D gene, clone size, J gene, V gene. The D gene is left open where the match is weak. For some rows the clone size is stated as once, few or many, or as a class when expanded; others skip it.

CDR3 protein: CASSSPIGTSPADTQYF; CDR3 DNA: TGTGCCAGCAGCTCCCCTATCGGGACAAGCCCCGCAGATACGCAGTATTTT; D gene: .; clone size: .; J gene: TRBJ2-3; V gene: TRBV7-9
CDR3 protein: CASSFGTASGYTF; CDR3 DNA: TGTGCCAGCAGCTTCGGGACAGCGTCCGGCTACACCTTC; D gene: TRBD1; clone size: few; J gene: TRBJ1-2; V gene: TRBV11-1
CDR3 protein: CASSLARGTSETQYF; CDR3 DNA: TGTGCCAGCAGTCTGGCCAGGGGAACATCAGAGACCCAGTACTTC; D gene: .; clone size: .; J gene: TRBJ2-5; V gene: TRBV6-5
CDR3 protein: CASSVQQGLLYEQYF; CDR3 DNA: TGTGCCAGCTCCGTTCAACAGGGTTTACTCTACGAGCAGTACTTC; D gene: .; clone size: .; J gene: TRBJ2-7; V gene: TRBV2
CDR3 protein: CASSIGQPLDPRNTEAFF; CDR3 DNA: TGTGCCAGTAGTATCGGACAGCCCTTGGACCCCAGGAACACTGAAGCTTTCTTT; D gene: .; clone size: .; J gene: TRBJ1-1; V gene: TRBV19
CDR3 protein: CASSYTTGGYGYTF; CDR3 DNA: TGTGCCAGCAGTTACACGACAGGGGGCTATGGCTACACCTTC; D gene: TRBD1; clone size: .; J gene: TRBJ1-2; V gene: TRBV6-5
CDR3 protein: CASSIGWGQNTEAFF; CDR3 DNA: TGTGCCAGTAGTATAGGTTGGGGACAGAACACTGAAGCTTTCTTT; D gene: .; clone size: .; J gene: TRBJ1-1; V gene: TRBV19
CDR3 protein: CASSQEVAGNTEAFF; CDR3 DNA: TGTGCCAGCAGCCAAGAAGTCGCAGGGAACACTGAAGCTTTCTTT; D gene: .; clone size: .; J gene: TRBJ1-1; V gene: TRBV3-1/TRBV3-2
CDR3 protein: CASSVRSGGANQETQYF; CDR3 DNA: TGTGCCAGCAGCGTCAGATCCGGGGGGGCCAACCAAGAGACCCAGTACTTC; D gene: TRBD2; clone size: .; J gene: TRBJ2-5; V gene: TRBV9
CDR3 protein: CSVEEGMNTEAFF; CDR3 DNA: TGCAGCGTTGAGGAGGGGATGAACACTGAAGCTTTCTTT; D gene: .; clone size: .; J gene: TRBJ1-1; V gene: TRBV29-1
CDR3 protein: CASSFRDSGHEQFF; CDR3 DNA: TGTGCCAGCAGCTTTCGAGATAGCGGGCATGAGCAGTTCTTC; D gene: TRBD2; clone size: once; J gene: TRBJ2-1; V gene: TRBV11-2
CDR3 protein: CASSPGSYNEQFF; CDR3 DNA: TGTGCCAGCAGCCCCGGCTCCTACAATGAGCAGTTCTTC; D gene: .; clone size: .; J gene: TRBJ2-1; V gene: TRBV6-5
CDR3 protein: CASSSLRDRGRGEQFF; CDR3 DNA: TGTGCCAGCAGCTCACTGAGGGACAGGGGGAGGGGTGAGCAGTTCTTC; D gene: TRBD1; clone size: .; J gene: TRBJ2-1; V gene: TRBV13
CDR3 protein: CASSIQGKGNTIYF; CDR3 DNA: TGTGCCAGTAGTATCCAGGGGAAAGGAAACACCATATATTTT; D gene: .; clone size: .; J gene: TRBJ1-3; V gene: TRBV19
CDR3 protein: CASSLWTGSVSNSPLHF; CDR3 DNA: TGCGCCAGCAGCTTATGGACAGGTTCAGTGAGTAATTCACCCCTCCACTTT; D gene: TRBD1; clone size: .; J gene: TRBJ1-6; V gene: TRBV5-1
CDR3 protein: CASSVERGGSTDTQYF; CDR3 DNA: TGTGCCAGCAGTGTCGAACGGGGGGGAAGCACAGATACGCAGTATTTT; D gene: TRBD2; clone size: .; J gene: TRBJ2-3; V gene: TRBV2
CDR3 protein: CASSLAPGTGNTIYF; CDR3 DNA: TGTGCCAGCAGCTTAGCGCCCGGGACTGGAAACACCATATATTTT; D gene: .; clone size: few; J gene: TRBJ1-3; V gene: TRBV7-2
CDR3 protein: CASRTKGAWDYGYTF; CDR3 DNA: TGTGCCAGTAGAACGAAGGGGGCGTGGGACTATGGCTACACCTTC; D gene: TRBD1; clone size: .; J gene: TRBJ1-2; V gene: TRBV19
CDR3 protein: CATRGGVNQPQHF; CDR3 DNA: TGTGCCACCAGGGGAGGGGTCAATCAGCCCCAGCATTTT; D gene: .; clone size: .; J gene: TRBJ1-5; V gene: TRBV27
CDR3 protein: CASSELRDRGSKETQYF; CDR3 DNA: TGTGCCAGCAGTGAACTCCGGGACAGGGGATCGAAAGAGACCCAGTACTTC; D gene: TRBD1; clone size: .; J gene: TRBJ2-5; V gene: TRBV25-1
CDR3 protein: CASSYNRDNSPLHF; CDR3 DNA: TGTGCCAGCAGCTATAACAGGGATAATTCACCCCTCCACTTT; D gene: .; clone size: .; J gene: TRBJ1-6; V gene: TRBV27
CDR3 protein: CASTLNPGQPQHF; CDR3 DNA: TGTGCCAGCACCCTAAATCCGGGTCAGCCCCAGCATTTT; D gene: .; clone size: .; J gene: TRBJ1-5; V gene: TRBV5-5
CDR3 protein: CASNPTGSRPRDTQYF; CDR3 DNA: TGTGCCAGTAACCCGACAGGATCTCGCCCTCGGGATACGCAGTATTTT; D gene: .; clone size: .; J gene: TRBJ2-3; V gene: TRBV19
CDR3 protein: CASSSPVVGGPGEQFF; CDR3 DNA: TGTGCCAGCAGCTCCCCCGTGGTGGGCGGGCCGGGTGAGCAGTTCTTC; D gene: .; clone size: .; J gene: TRBJ2-1; V gene: TRBV5-4
CDR3 protein: CASSLLQSDGYTF; CDR3 DNA: TGTGCCAGCAGCTTGCTACAGTCAGACGGCTACACCTTC; D gene: .; clone size: .; J gene: TRBJ1-2; V gene: TRBV5-6
CDR3 protein: CASSKVEDNSGDTQYF; CDR3 DNA: TGTGCCAGCAGCAAAGTCGAAGATAATAGCGGAGATACGCAGTATTTT; D gene: .; clone size: .; J gene: TRBJ2-3; V gene: TRBV21-1
CDR3 protein: CASSLSTGLNTEAFF; CDR3 DNA: TGTGCCAGCAGCTTATCGACAGGGCTGAACACTGAAGCTTTCTTT; D gene: TRBD1; clone size: .; J gene: TRBJ1-1; V gene: TRBV13
CDR3 protein: CASSQGQGMYGYTF; CDR3 DNA: TGTGCCAGCTCACAGGGACAGGGGATGTATGGCTACACCTTC; D gene: TRBD1; clone size: .; J gene: TRBJ1-2; V gene: TRBV18
CDR3 protein: CASSPGAIVGPYGYTF; CDR3 DNA: TGCGCCAGCAGCCCTGGGGCTATTGTGGGGCCGTATGGCTACACCTTC; D gene: .; clone size: .; J gene: TRBJ1-2; V gene: TRBV5-1
CDR3 protein: CASSVGDRDHEKLFF; CDR3 DNA: TGTGCCAGCAGCGTAGGGGACAGGGATCACGAAAAACTGTTTTTT; D gene: TRBD1; clone size: few; J gene: TRBJ1-4; V gene: TRBV9
CDR3 protein: CASSLEGAGEKLFF; CDR3 DNA: TGTGCCAGCAGCTTAGAGGGGGCAGGGGAAAAACTGTTTTTT; D gene: TRBD1; clone size: once; J gene: TRBJ1-4; V gene: TRBV7-2
CDR3 protein: CASSLDRQQDYEQYF; CDR3 DNA: TGCGCCAGCAGCTTAGACCGACAGCAGGACTACGAGCAGTACTTC; D gene: .; clone size: .; J gene: TRBJ2-7; V gene: TRBV5-1
CDR3 protein: CASRPDGGLGGYTF; CDR3 DNA: TGTGCCAGCAGACCCGACGGGGGGCTGGGTGGCTACACCTTC; D gene: .; clone size: .; J gene: TRBJ1-2; V gene: TRBV6-4
CDR3 protein: CAVGGGSMDTEAFF; CDR3 DNA: TGTGCCGTCGGCGGGGGGAGCATGGACACTGAAGCTTTCTTT; D gene: .; clone size: .; J gene: TRBJ1-1; V gene: TRBV7-9
CDR3 protein: CATTLGTGTGTEQFF; CDR3 DNA: TGCGCCACCACACTTGGGACAGGTACTGGGACGGAGCAGTTCTTC; D gene: TRBD1; clone size: once; J gene: TRBJ2-1; V gene: TRBV10-1
CDR3 protein: CSAVRGDTQYF; CDR3 DNA: TGCAGTGCTGTACGAGGAGATACGCAGTATTTT; D gene: .; clone size: .; J gene: TRBJ2-3; V gene: TRBV20-1
CDR3 protein: CASSQAISGVGEQYF; CDR3 DNA: TGTGCCAGCAGCCAGGCTATTTCCGGGGTAGGCGAGCAGTACTTC; D gene: .; clone size: .; J gene: TRBJ2-7; V gene: TRBV3-1/TRBV3-2
CDR3 protein: CACLSVSNEQYF; CDR3 DNA: TGTGCCTGCCTTAGCGTTTCCAACGAGCAGTACTTC; D gene: .; clone size: .; J gene: TRBJ2-7; V gene: TRBV6-5
CDR3 protein: CASSPAGPNYGYTF; CDR3 DNA: TGTGCCAGTAGTCCTGCGGGACCGAACTATGGCTACACCTTC; D gene: .; clone size: .; J gene: TRBJ1-2; V gene: TRBV19
CDR3 protein: CAVTGVIDEQFF; CDR3 DNA: TGTGCCGTGACAGGGGTGATCGATGAGCAGTTCTTC; D gene: TRBD1; clone size: .; J gene: TRBJ2-1; V gene: TRBV25-1
CDR3 protein: CASSLAEGYGYTF; CDR3 DNA: TGTGCCAGCAGTTTGGCAGAGGGCTATGGCTACACCTTC; D gene: .; clone size: .; J gene: TRBJ1-2; V gene: TRBV12-3/TRBV12-4
CDR3 protein: CASSIAGANYGYTF; CDR3 DNA: TGTGCCAGCAGCATTGCCGGGGCTAACTATGGCTACACCTTC; D gene: .; clone size: .; J gene: TRBJ1-2; V gene: TRBV7-2
CDR3 protein: CASSLVLAGDGANVLTF; CDR3 DNA: TGTGCCAGCAGCTTAGTTCTAGCGGGGGATGGGGCCAACGTCCTGACTTTC; D gene: TRBD2; clone size: .; J gene: TRBJ2-6; V gene: TRBV11-3
CDR3 protein: CASRRTASVGAFF; CDR3 DNA: TGTGCCAGCAGAAGGACAGCCTCCGTCGGAGCTTTCTTT; D gene: .; clone size: .; J gene: TRBJ1-1; V gene: TRBV6-5
CDR3 protein: CASSFQAVTYNEQFF; CDR3 DNA: TGTGCCAGCAGCTTTCAAGCCGTGACCTACAATGAGCAGTTCTTC; D gene: .; clone size: .; J gene: TRBJ2-1; V gene: TRBV7-8
CDR3 protein: CASSFRDRTNYGYTF; CDR3 DNA: TGTGCCAGCAGCTTCCGGGACAGGACTAACTATGGCTACACCTTC; D gene: TRBD1; clone size: .; J gene: TRBJ1-2; V gene: TRBV7-9